In its sample, the clone carrying this TCR beta chain was seen a few times. The antigen is not known. In germline, CDR1 is SNHLY, CDR2 FYNNEI. CDR3 size: 12 residues. Between the trimmed V and J ends, which lost 6 bases and 4 bases, there was a span of 9 bases. Some clones are missing from TCRdb's copy, which holds only in-frame ones; the method was immunoSEQ multiplex PCR. The data hold around 90,000 clones, with about three quarters observed a single time. This entry belongs to a study of PD-1 blockade in classical Hodgkin lymphoma. Study-wide results and caveats: Complete responders entered with baseline diversity on par with newly diagnosed patients, the results showed.

The sample's time point: cycle 4 day 1 (C4D1), after about 6 weeks of nivolumab. Every patient was affected by relapse after autologous stem cell transplantation, while exposure to brentuximab vedotin was not uniform. This chain uses TRBV2 with TRBJ1-2; no clear D. The specimen comprised peripheral blood mononuclear cells (PBMCs), sampled before the fourth cycle of nivolumab. The sequence was collected from a human donor with classical Hodgkin lymphoma. CDR3: CASRAGSYGYTF. The DNA of the CDR3 is TGTGCCAGCAGGGCTGGGAGCTATGGCTACACCTTC.